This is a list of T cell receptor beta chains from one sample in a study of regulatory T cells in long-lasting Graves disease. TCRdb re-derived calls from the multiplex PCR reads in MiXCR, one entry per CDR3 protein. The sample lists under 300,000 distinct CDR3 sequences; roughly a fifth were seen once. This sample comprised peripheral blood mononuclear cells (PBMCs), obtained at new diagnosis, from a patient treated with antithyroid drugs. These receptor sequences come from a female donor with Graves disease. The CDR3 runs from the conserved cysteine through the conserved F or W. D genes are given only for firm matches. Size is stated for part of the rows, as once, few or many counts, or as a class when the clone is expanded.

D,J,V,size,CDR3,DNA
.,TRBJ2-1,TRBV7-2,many,CASSPYSDSNEQFF,TGTGCCAGCAGCCCCTATTCAGACAGCAATGAGCAGTTCTTC
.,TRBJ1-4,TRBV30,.,CAWTRGRPMKNCFF,.
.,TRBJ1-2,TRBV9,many,CASSVDNYGYTF,TGTGCCAGCAGCGTTGACAACTATGGCTACACCTTC
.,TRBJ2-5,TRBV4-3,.,CASSQVYGQPLQETQYF,TGCGCCAGCAGCCAAGTCTACGGACAGCCCTTACAAGAGACCCAGTACTTC
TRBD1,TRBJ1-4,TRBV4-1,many,CASSHLQGVNEKLFF,TGCGCCAGCAGCCATTTACAGGGGGTTAATGAAAAACTGTTTTTT
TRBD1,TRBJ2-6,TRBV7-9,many,CASSHDRPGQETISGANVLTF,TGTGCCAGCAGCCACGACCGGCCGGGACAGGAGACAATATCTGGGGCCAACGTCCTGACTTTC
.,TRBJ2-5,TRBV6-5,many,CASSYSWGEETQYF,TGTGCCAGCAGTTACTCTTGGGGTGAGGAGACCCAGTACTTC
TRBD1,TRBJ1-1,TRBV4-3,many,CASSQEGGTGTEAFF,TGCGCCAGCAGCCAAGAGGGGGGGACAGGTACTGAAGCTTTCTTT
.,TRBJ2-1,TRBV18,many,CASSPVAESYNEQFF,TGTGCCAGCTCACCGGTAGCGGAATCCTACAATGAGCAGTTCTTC
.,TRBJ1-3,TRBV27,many,CASSLGPWGNTIYF,TGTGCCAGCAGTCTGGGGCCCTGGGGAAACACCATATATTTT
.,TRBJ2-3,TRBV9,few,CASSVFLGAQGASTDTQYF,TGTGCCAGCAGCGTCTTTTTAGGGGCCCAAGGAGCTAGCACAGATACGCAGTATTTT
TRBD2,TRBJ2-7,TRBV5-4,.,CASSQTSGSFEQYF,TGTGCCAGCAGCCAAACTAGCGGGAGTTTCGAGCAGTACTTC
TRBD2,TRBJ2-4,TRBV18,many,CASSTTSQLAKNIQYF,TGTGCCAGCTCAACGACTAGCCAACTAGCCAAAAACATTCAGTACTTC
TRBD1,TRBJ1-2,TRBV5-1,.,CASSEGQGVYGYTF,TGCGCCAGCAGCGAGGGACAGGGCGTCTATGGCTACACCTTC
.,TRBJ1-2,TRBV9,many,CASSVDGTGDYGYTF,TGTGCCAGCAGCGTAGACGGGACCGGAGACTATGGCTACACCTTC
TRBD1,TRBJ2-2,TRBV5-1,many,CASSNRDRNTGELFF,TGCGCCAGCAGTAACCGGGACAGGAACACCGGGGAGCTGTTTTTT
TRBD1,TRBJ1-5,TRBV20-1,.,CSATPLDRPGNQPQHF,TGCAGTGCTACACCCCTGGACAGGCCCGGCAATCAGCCCCAGCATTTT
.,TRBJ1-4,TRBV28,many,CASSLPNLVEKLFF,TGTGCCAGCAGTTTGCCCAATTTGGTTGAAAAACTGTTTTTT
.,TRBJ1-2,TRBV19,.,CASRQGNGYTF,TGTGCCAGTAGACAAGGGAATGGCTACACCTTC
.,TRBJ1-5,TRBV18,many,CASSPERSNQPQHF,TGTGCCAGCTCACCAGAAAGGAGCAATCAGCCCCAGCATTTT
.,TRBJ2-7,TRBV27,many,CASRTAGTPSEQYF,TGTGCCAGCAGAACCGCCGGGACACCATCCGAGCAGTACTTC
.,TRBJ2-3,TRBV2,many,CASSEIVAGGTDTQYF,TGTGCCAGCAGTGAAATTGTTGCAGGGGGCACAGATACGCAGTATTTT
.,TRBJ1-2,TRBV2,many,CASTFSTGANGYTF,TGTGCCAGCACCTTCTCCACGGGGGCTAATGGCTACACCTTC
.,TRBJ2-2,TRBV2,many,CASRGRPQGGELFF,TGTGCCAGCAGGGGCCGGCCTCAGGGCGGGGAGCTGTTTTTT
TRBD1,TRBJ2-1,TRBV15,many,CATSRDQFLRTGIRNEQFF,TGTGCCACCAGCAGAGATCAGTTTTTGCGGACAGGGATCAGAAATGAGCAGTTCTTC
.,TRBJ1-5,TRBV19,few,CASSMAGGGNQPQHF,TGTGCCAGTAGTATGGCGGGGGGGGGCAATCAGCCCCAGCATTTT
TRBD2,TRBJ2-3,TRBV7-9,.,CASSSEWDGLAGGSRGQYF,TGTGCCAGCAGCTCAGAGTGGGACGGACTAGCGGGAGGGTCCCGGGGGCAGTATTTT
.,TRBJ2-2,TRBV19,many,CASKSGTTNTGELFF,TGTGCCAGTAAATCCGGGACAACGAACACCGGGGAGCTGTTTTTT
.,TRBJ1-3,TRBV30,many,CAWGTSGGSGNTIYF,TGTGCCTGGGGTACCTCCGGGGGGAGTGGAAACACCATATATTTT
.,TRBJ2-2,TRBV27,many,CASRLISRVNGELFF,TGTGCCAGCAGACTAATTTCCAGGGTCAACGGGGAGCTGTTTTTT
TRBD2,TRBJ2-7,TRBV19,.,CASTRLAGSHEQYF,TGTGCCAGTACCCGACTAGCGGGAAGCCACGAGCAGTACTTC
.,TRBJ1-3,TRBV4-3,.,CASSQGRWSSGNTIYF,TGCGCCAGCAGCCAAGGAAGGTGGAGCTCTGGAAACACCATATATTTT
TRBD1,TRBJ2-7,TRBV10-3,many,CAISGTGAPEQYF,TGTGCCATTAGCGGGACAGGGGCTCCCGAGCAGTACTTC
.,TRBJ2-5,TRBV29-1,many,CSVAGTEGRETQYF,TGCAGCGTCGCCGGGACCGAGGGGAGAGAGACCCAGTACTTC
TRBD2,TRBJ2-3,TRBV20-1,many,CSAASSGGADTQYF,TGCAGTGCTGCCTCAAGCGGGGGGGCGGATACGCAGTATTTT
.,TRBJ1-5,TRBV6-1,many,CAWFPRAQHF,TGTGCCTGGTTTCCTCGAGCCCAGCATTTT
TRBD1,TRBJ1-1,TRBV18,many,CASSQDRDTEAFF,TGTGCCAGCTCACAGGACAGGGACACTGAAGCTTTCTTT
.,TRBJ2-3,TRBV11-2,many,CASSLRLVADTQYF,TGTGCCAGCAGCTTACGACTAGTCGCAGATACGCAGTATTTT
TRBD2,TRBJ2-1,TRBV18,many,CASSPTGGTNEQFF,TGTGCCAGCTCCCCAACGGGGGGGACGAATGAGCAGTTCTTC
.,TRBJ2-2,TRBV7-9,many,CASSGVGWARNTGELFF,TGTGCCAGCAGCGGAGTAGGGTGGGCGAGGAACACCGGGGAGCTGTTTTTT
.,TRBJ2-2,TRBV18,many,CASSPTGIGELFF,TGTGCCAGCTCACCCACTGGGATCGGGGAGCTGTTTTTT
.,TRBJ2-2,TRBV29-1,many,CSVEDDIGELFF,TGCAGCGTTGAAGATGACATCGGGGAGCTGTTTTTT
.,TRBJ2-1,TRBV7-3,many,CASSLTGANEQFF,TGTGCCAGCAGCTTAACCGGGGCGAATGAGCAGTTCTTC
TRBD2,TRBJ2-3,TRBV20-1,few,CSATRTSDGTDTQYF,TGCAGTGCTACCCGGACTAGTGATGGCACAGATACGCAGTATTTT
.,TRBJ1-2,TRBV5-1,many,CATKLQGLSYGYTF,TGCGCCACCAAACTTCAAGGCTTGAGCTATGGCTACACCTTC
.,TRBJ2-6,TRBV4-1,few,CASSQVLSPKGANVLTF,TGCGCCAGCAGCCAAGTACTATCGCCAAAAGGGGCCAACGTCCTGACTTTC
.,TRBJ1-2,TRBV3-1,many,CASSQGTASYGYTF,TGTGCCAGCAGCCAAGGGACAGCGTCCTATGGCTACACCTTC
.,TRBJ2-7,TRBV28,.,CASSLRRPAYEQYF,TGTGCCAGCAGTTTGAGAAGGCCGGCCTACGAGCAGTACTTC
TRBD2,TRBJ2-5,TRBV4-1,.,CASSQGIGGASETQYF,TGCGCCAGCAGCCAAGGGATCGGGGGGGCGTCAGAGACCCAGTACTTC
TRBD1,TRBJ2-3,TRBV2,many,CASSAGTGRDTQYF,TGTGCCAGCAGCGCAGGGACAGGGAGGGATACGCAGTATTTT
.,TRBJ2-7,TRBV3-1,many,CASSPNRGATYEQYF,TGTGCCAGCAGCCCTAATCGCGGGGCGACCTACGAGCAGTACTTC
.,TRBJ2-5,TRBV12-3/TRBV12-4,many,CASSLGSTQETQYF,TGTGCCAGCAGTTTAGGGTCGACCCAAGAGACCCAGTACTTC
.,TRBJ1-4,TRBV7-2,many,CASSVEWGGDEKLFF,TGTGCCAGCAGCGTAGAATGGGGGGGGGATGAAAAACTGTTTTTT
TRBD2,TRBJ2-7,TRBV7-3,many,CASSPTSGPSYEQYF,TGTGCCAGCAGCCCGACTAGCGGTCCTTCCTACGAGCAGTACTTC
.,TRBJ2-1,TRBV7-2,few,CASSVMSSYNEQFF,TGTGCCAGCAGCGTAATGAGCTCCTACAATGAGCAGTTCTTC
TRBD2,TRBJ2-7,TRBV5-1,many,CASSLGTSVPYEQYF,TGCGCCAGCAGCTTGGGGACTAGCGTCCCCTACGAGCAGTACTTC
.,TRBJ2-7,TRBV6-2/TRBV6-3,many,CASSRDDSYEQYF,TGTGCCAGCAGCCGGGACGACTCCTACGAGCAGTACTTC
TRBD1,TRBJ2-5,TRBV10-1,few,CASTPDRQETQYF,TGCGCCAGCACCCCGGACAGGCAAGAGACCCAGTACTTC
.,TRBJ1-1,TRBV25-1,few,CASSLRAKNTEAFF,TGTGCCAGCAGTCTGAGGGCAAAGAACACTGAAGCTTTCTTT